Below, 14 T cell receptor beta chains from the same sample are listed, as sequenced in a study of quantifying T cell responses using KT2 cells. Study in general: cDNA was made from DNase-treated RNA using alpha and beta constant primers.

A single-stranded UMI oligo with SP2 sequence was ligated to cDNA 3' ends. An equimolar mix of RC1.1 and RC1.2 primed the beta chain across TRBC1 and TRBC2. TCRdb re-called the UMI-ligation and nested PCR reads with MiXCR, one entry per CDR3 protein. The sample includes approximately 60,000 distinct CDR3 sequences, about 12% of them seen just once. The material sequenced was PBMCs spiked with cells of the T cell clone KT2. All receptors derive from a human donor.

In this sample, this clonotype turned up many times. This chain's CDR3 is CASSFPRGEQYF. The CDR3 nucleotides read TGTGCCAGCAGTTTCCCCCGGGGAGAGCAGTACTTC. This chain links TRBV12-3 or TRBV12-4 with TRBJ2-7; D is possibly TRBD2 (5 bases). The CDR3 is 12 amino acids. The ends were cut back, 3 bases at V and 7 bases at J, with 10 bases in the middle.

In its sample, this clonotype was seen a few times. The chain links TRBV3-1 to TRBJ1-5; 8 bases fit TRBD1. Germline V CDR1 and CDR2: LGHDT, YNNKEL (reference sequence). The trim removed 1 base at V and 7 bases at J, leaving 9 bases unmatched. The CDR3 has 16 residues. CDR3 DNA sequence: TGTGCCAGCAGCCAAGTCCCTACAGGGGGTGACCAGCCCCAGCATTTT. Translating gives CASSQVPTGGDQPQHF.

This chain connects TRBV20-1 to TRBJ2-3, with a possible D match to TRBD2 (7 bases). The germline gives CDR1 DFQATT, CDR2 SNEGSKA (reference sequence). This CDR3 is 15 amino acids long. V was shortened by 4 bases and J by 2 bases, with 16 bases between the two germline ends. The CDR3 spells CSAIRRGRATDTQYF. Written as DNA, the CDR3 is TGCAGTGCTATACGGCGGGGGCGCGCCACAGATACGCAGTATTTT.

The table lists this clonotype with many counts. The CDR3 protein is CASSHDRDSGYGYTF. The CDR3, as DNA: TGCGCCAGCAGCCATGACCGGGACAGTGGCTATGGCTACACCTTC. V and J are TRBV4-1 and TRBJ1-2, with 7 bases matching TRBD1. CDR1 and CDR2 (germline): MGHRA, YSYEKL. The CDR3 extends over 15 amino acids. Trimming at V came to 3 bases and at J to 4 bases, leaving 8 bases not matched to a gene.

This clonotype occurred a few times. V usage is TRBV25-1 and J usage is TRBJ2-1, with 11 positions matching TRBD2. This CDR3 has 14 residues. V lost 2 bases and J lost 6; bases outside the gene matches: 0. Germline CDR1 reads MGHDK; CDR2 reads SYGVNS. CDR3 sequence (DNA): TGTGCCAGCAGTGAAGGGACTAGCGGCAATGAGCAGTTCTTC. Amino acid sequence: CASSEGTSGNEQFF.

This clonotype has more than one count but fewer than ten. This chain links TRBV10-3 with TRBJ1-6, with D maybe TRBD1 (5 bases). The CDR3 is 13 amino acids. Germline V gene data show CDR1 as ENHRY and CDR2 as SYGVKD. V shed 4 bases and J shed 6 bases, with 7 bases lying between them. CDR3: CAISGQPNSPLHF. The CDR3 DNA is TGTGCCATCAGTGGACAGCCTAATTCACCCCTCCACTTT.

CDR3 bases: TGCAGTGCTAGAAGGGATGCTACGCAGTATTTT. This translates into CSARRDATQYF. This chain uses TRBV20-1 with TRBJ2-3; D unresolved. Looked up from germline, CDR1 is DFQATT and CDR2 is SNEGSKA (reference sequence). Between the trimmed V and J ends, which lost 2 bases and 8 bases, there was a span of 8 bases. CDR3 length: 11 residues.

The table lists this clonotype with many counts. The V call is TRBV27, the J call TRBJ1-1, with unresolved D. CDR1 is MNHEY, CDR2 SMNVEV, per germline (reference sequence). The V end lost 0 bases, the J end lost 5 bases, and 10 bases lay between the germline ends. The CDR3 consists of 14 residues. In DNA, the CDR3 is TGTGCCAGCAGTTTATCGCCCCCGGGGACTGAAGCTTTCTTT. This codes for CASSLSPPGTEAFF.

V and J are TRBV5-1 and TRBJ2-7; tentatively, D is TRBD1 (6 bases). V was trimmed by 5 bases and J by 5 bases, leaving 17 bases between them. The CDR3 runs 14 residues. Per germline, CDR1 SGHRS and CDR2 YFSETQ. CDR3: CASSSSARGHEQYF. In nucleotides, the CDR3 is TGCGCCAGCAGTTCGTCGGCCAGGGGCCACGAGCAGTACTTC.

This sequence joins TRBV20-1 and TRBJ1-2; D is perhaps TRBD1 (5 bases). The CDR3 covers 16 residues. In germline, CDR1 is DFQATT, CDR2 SNEGSKA (reference sequence). V was shortened by 0 bases and J by 3 bases, with 17 bases between the two germline ends. The CDR3 coding sequence is TGCAGTGCTAGAGATTCGGGACGGCCTTTGGACTATGGCTACACCTTC. It specifies CSARDSGRPLDYGYTF.

This chain links TRBV5-1 with TRBJ2-2, with 12 bases lining up with TRBD2. Germline CDR1 is SGHRS and CDR2 is YFSETQ. The CDR3 is 17 residues long. V lost 1 base to trimming and J lost 6 bases; unmatched junction nucleotides: 7. CDR3 in DNA: TGCGCCAGCAGCTTGCTAGCGGGAGGGCCGAGCGCCGGGGAGCTGTTTTTT. It is translated as CASSLLAGGPSAGELFF.

This clonotype was counted a few times. The chain couples TRBV4-1 to TRBJ1-5; D unresolved. V was shortened by 4 bases and J by 2 bases, with 24 bases between the two germline ends. The CDR3 covers 19 residues. CDR1 and CDR2 from the germline V gene are MGHRA and YSYEKL. The CDR3 here is CASSRFFTAGGSGNQPQHF. CDR3 DNA sequence: TGCGCCAGCAGCCGGTTCTTCACAGCCGGTGGCTCGGGCAATCAGCCCCAGCATTTT.

This clonotype was picked up many times. This chain joins TRBV4-3 and TRBJ1-2, with D tentatively TRBD1 (5 bases). The CDR3 has 16 residues. Germline V gene data show CDR1 as LGHNA and CDR2 as YSLEER. V dropped 1 base and J dropped 4 bases, with 16 bases sitting between them. The CDR3: CASSQAWGSGGYGYTF. For the CDR3, the DNA is TGCGCCAGCAGCCAAGCCTGGGGCTCCGGCGGCTATGGCTACACCTTC.

This clonotype was recorded a few times. The V gene is TRBV10-1, the J gene TRBJ1-1; the D gene is possibly TRBD1 (6 bases). This CDR3 region has 13 residues. The germline V gene encodes CDR1 WNHNN and CDR2 SYGVQD (reference sequence). The germline V and J ends were trimmed by 6 bases and 4 bases, with 12 bases remaining between them. CDR3: CASSRGGGTEAFF. CDR3 sequence (DNA): TGCGCCAGCAGCCGAGGAGGGGGCACTGAAGCTTTCTTT.